Below, 19 T cell receptor beta chains from the same sample are listed, as sequenced in a study of beta chain features in type 1 diabetes. Study-level findings and limits: Moderate yet significant TCRB CDR3 shortening was seen in Type 1 diabetes patients in all four CD4+ subsets.

No antigen has been identified for these receptors. Reverse transcribing all isolated RNA meant expressed TCRB transcripts were sequenced. Profiling relied on immunoSEQ multiplex PCR, and the TCRdb table lists in-frame clones only, not all of them. The sample holds some 350,000 clones, approximately 15% seen once. The material sequenced was naive CD4+ T cells from blood. These receptor sequences come from a woman younger than 35 with type 1 diabetes.

This clone was seen at least ten times. V is TRBV28 and J is TRBJ1-5; the D is unclear. Trimming removed 4 bases from V and 1 base from J, with 8 bases in between. Germline values: CDR1 MDHEN, CDR2 SYDVKM. CDR3 length equals 14 residues. As DNA, the CDR3 is TGTGCCAGCAGTTCGCTCGAGAGCAATCAGCCCCAGCATTTT. Encoded protein: CASSSLESNQPQHF.

CDR3 DNA sequence: TGTGCCAGCAGCGCCCGGACTAGCATGGGTGGGGGGGAGCTGTTTTTT. Its protein is CASSARTSMGGGELFF. V gene TRBV9 combines with J gene TRBJ2-2; 8 bases are shared with TRBD2. The germline gives CDR1 SGDLS, CDR2 YYNGEE. The V and J ends lost 3 bases and 8 bases, in that order; junction bases with no gene match: 12. CDR3 length equals 16 residues. The entire variable domain, with the rest obtained from reference TRBV9 and TRBJ2-2, is as follows: DSGVTQTPKHLITATGQRVTLRCSPRSGDLSVYWYQQSLDQGLQFLIQYYNGEERAKGNILERFSAQQFPDLHSELNLSSLELGDSALYFCASSARTSMGGGELFFGEGSRLTVL.

The sample holds a few counts of this clone. The V and J genes are TRBV5-1 and TRBJ1-1; 7 nucleotides agree with TRBD1. V lost 4 bases, J lost 4 bases, and 7 bases stayed unmatched. The CDR3 length is 14 residues. Germline V gene data show CDR1 as SGHRS and CDR2 as YFSETQ. The CDR3 DNA sequence: TGCGCCAGCAGCCCGTGGACAGGACGCACTGAAGCTTTCTTT. Amino acids: CASSPWTGRTEAFF.

This chain joins TRBV5-1 and TRBJ1-1; 7 bases map to TRBD1. The CDR3 is made up of 18 amino acids. CDR1 is SGHRS, CDR2 YFSETQ, per germline. The V segment lost 4 bases and the J segment 1 base; nucleotides outside the gene matches: 16. CDR3 sequence: CASSAGGTRGQWNTEAFF. Written as DNA, the CDR3 is TGCGCCAGCAGCGCAGGGGGGACGAGGGGTCAATGGAACACTGAAGCTTTCTTT.

This clone was found a few times. The chain combines TRBV28 with TRBJ2-7; no reliable D call. The CDR3 is 15 amino acids. Germline V gene sequence: CDR1 MDHEN, CDR2 SYDVKM. Between the trimmed V and J ends, which lost 5 bases and 1 base, there was a span of 15 bases. As DNA, the CDR3 is TGTGCCAGCAGTGCGCTAATGCGCGGTTCCTACGAGCAGTACTTC. This sequence encodes CASSALMRGSYEQYF. The entire variable domain, with the rest obtained from reference TRBV28 and TRBJ2-7, is as follows: DVKVTQSSRYLVKRTGEKVFLECVQDMDHENMFWYRQDPGLGLRLIYFSYDVKMKEKGDIPEGYSVSREKKERFSLILESASTNQTSMYLCASSALMRGSYEQYFGPGTRLTVT.

The chain carries TRBV21-1 and TRBJ1-1; TRBD1 is the table's D call, not checked against the DNA. TRBV21-1 is annotated as a pseudogene. CDR3 length: 11 residues. The CDR3 here is CASPWAGEAFF. The CDR3 DNA reads as TGTGCCAGCCCGTGGGCAGGAGAAGCTTTCTTT.

This clone was found a few times. This chain joins TRBV9 and TRBJ2-1; the match to TRBD2 covers 11 bases. CDR3 size: 14 residues. V was clipped by 6 bases and J by 15 bases; unmatched bases: 14. CDR1 is SGDLS and CDR2 is YYNGEE in the germline V gene. The DNA of the CDR3 is TGTGCCAGCACCGAAGGGCCTACTAGCGGGAGTCTGTTCTTC. This encodes CASTEGPTSGSLFF.

The J gene is TRBJ1-3, the V gene TRBV29-1, with a possible D match to TRBD1 (5 bases). V lost 3 bases and J lost 8, with 14 bases in between. Germline-derived CDR1 and CDR2 are SQVTM and ANQGSEA. The CDR3 has 13 residues. The CDR3 region is CSVEGRQRDTIYF. CDR3 nucleotides: TGCAGCGTTGAGGGAAGACAGAGAGACACCATATATTTT.

This clone came up a few times. The V gene is TRBV11-2, the J gene TRBJ2-1, with 10 bases that match TRBD2. The V gene's germline CDR1 is SGHAT and CDR2 FQNNGV. The V gene end was trimmed by 3 bases and the J gene end by 9 bases; junction bases not matched to a gene: 5. The CDR3 runs 14 residues. This CDR3 is CASSLTSGFGEQFF. CDR3 DNA sequence: TGTGCCAGCAGCTTGACTAGCGGGTTCGGTGAGCAGTTCTTC.

The V gene is TRBV11-2, the J gene TRBJ2-1; 12 bases align to TRBD2. This CDR3 is built from 16 residues. In germline, CDR1 is SGHAT, CDR2 FQNNGV. Trimming took 5 bases from V and 9 from J; bases not matched to a gene: 11. The CDR3 loop is CASSASLAGGLGEQFF. In DNA form, the CDR3 reads TGTGCCAGCAGCGCCTCACTAGCGGGAGGCTTAGGTGAGCAGTTCTTC.

A few counts support this clone. This chain connects TRBV29-1 to TRBJ2-5, with a weak D call TRBD2 (5 bases). The germline CDR1 and CDR2 sequences are SQVTM and ANQGSEA. CDR3 length: 17 residues. V was trimmed by 0 bases and J by 4 bases, leaving 21 bases between them. CDR3 sequence: CSVEEALAGREGETQYF. In DNA form, the CDR3 reads TGCAGCGTTGAAGAAGCCCTGGCGGGTAGGGAAGGAGAGACCCAGTACTTC. The variable domain in full, with the rest retrieved from reference TRBV29-1 and TRBJ2-5, is SAVISQKPSRDICQRGTSLTIQCQVDSQVTMMFWYRQQPGQSLTLIATANQGSEATYESGFVIDKFPISRPNLTFSTLTVSNMSPEDSSIYLCSVEEALAGREGETQYFGPGTRLLVL.

The rearrangement uses TRBV11-2 and TRBJ2-1; no clear D. V was cut by 5 bases and J by 2 bases, with 7 bases left in between. Germline CDR1 reads SGHAT; CDR2 reads FQNNGV. This CDR3 has 13 residues. The CDR3 DNA reads as TGTGCCAGCAGCCCCCCGGCCTACAATGAGCAGTTCTTC. Translated, it gives CASSPPAYNEQFF.

The gene calls are TRBV28 and TRBJ2-1, with D possibly being TRBD1 (6 bases). Trimming took off 1 base at V and 4 bases at J, with 11 bases between the two ends. The CDR3 has 15 amino acids. Germline V CDR1 and CDR2: MDHEN, SYDVKM. This CDR3 reads CASSLSLTGYNEQFF. CDR3 coding DNA: TGTGCCAGCAGTTTATCCTTAACAGGGTACAATGAGCAGTTCTTC.

J is TRBJ2-1 and V is TRBV19, with 11 bases identical to TRBD2. With 5 bases clipped from V and 7 bases from J, the junction kept 25 bases outside the gene matches. The germline V gene encodes CDR1 LNHDA and CDR2 SQIVND (reference sequence). CDR3 length equals 21 residues. CDR3 sequence: CASSSRTRSGRGTIELNEQFF. In nucleotides, the CDR3 is TGTGCCAGTAGTTCCCGGACCCGTAGCGGGAGGGGTACAATAGAACTAAATGAGCAGTTCTTC.

The rearrangement uses TRBV4-1 and TRBJ2-5; 8 bases are shared with TRBD2. Looked up from germline, CDR1 is MGHRA and CDR2 is YSYEKL. CDR3 length: 14 residues. Unmatched junction bases numbered 6, after V lost 4 bases and J lost 5 bases. Here the CDR3 DNA reads TGCGCCAGCAGCCGAGCGGGAGTACTGGAGACCCAGTACTTC. This codes for CASSRAGVLETQYF.

The gene calls are TRBV19 and TRBJ2-3, with 7 bases that match TRBD1. Germline V gene sequence: CDR1 LNHDA, CDR2 SQIVND (reference sequence). J lost 3 bases, V lost 7 bases, and 7 bases had no gene match. The CDR3 totals 14 residues. CDR3: CASTPSGGTDTQYF. DNA of the CDR3: TGTGCCAGTACCCCCTCAGGGGGTACAGATACGCAGTATTTT. The full variable domain, completed using reference TRBV19 and TRBJ2-3, is DGGITQSPKYLFRKEGQNVTLSCEQNLNHDAMYWYRQDPGQGLRLIYYSQIVNDFQKGDIAEGYSVSREKKESFPLTVTSAQKNPTAFYLCASTPSGGTDTQYFGPGTRLTVL.

The rearrangement joins TRBV11-2 to TRBJ1-2; TRBD1 aligns across 8 bases. Germline V gene sequence: CDR1 SGHAT, CDR2 FQNNGV. The CDR3 runs to 15 residues. V shed 5 bases, J shed 6 bases, and the junction held 11 bases outside the gene matches. The CDR3 DNA sequence: TGTGCCAGCAGCCCCCAAACCGGGACAGGTGATGGCTACACCTTC. Translation gives CASSPQTGTGDGYTF.

This clone showed up just a few times. The chain combines TRBV5-4 with TRBJ2-5; a weak D match, TRBD2 (6 bases). V dropped 0 bases and J dropped 5 bases, with 8 bases sitting between them. Germline-derived CDR1 and CDR2 are SGHNT and YYREEE (reference sequence). The length of the CDR3 is 13 residues. CDR3 coding DNA: TGTGCCAGCAGCTTGGTTGGAGGGGAGACCCAGTACTTC. This gives the protein CASSLVGGETQYF.

A few counts support this clone. The chain couples TRBV29-1 to TRBJ2-5; 9 positions agree with TRBD1. The CDR3 has 13 amino acids. V shed 8 bases, J shed 5 bases, and the junction held 9 bases outside the gene matches. Germline values: CDR1 SQVTM, CDR2 ANQGSEA. The CDR3 spells CSTRDRVIETQYF. DNA for the CDR3: TGCAGCACCCGGGACAGGGTCATCGAGACCCAGTACTTC.